Following are 16 T cell receptor beta chains from one sample sequenced in a study of T-cell memory formation after mild COVID-19. TCRdb recomputed calls from the 5' RACE reads with MiXCR, one row per CDR3 protein. The sample yields roughly 450,000 distinct CDR3 sequences, 18% seen once. Sequenced material: PBMCs or a T cell subset sorted from them (not recorded which). These receptors were obtained from a man aged 18 to 30 who had mild COVID-19 (a few samples of this study predate the infection). Cell type and time point are not known.

In this sample, this clonotype turned up a few times. V is TRBV23-1 and J is TRBJ1-4; 8 bases are a match to TRBD1. TRBV23-1 carries the ORF label, with uncertain function. The ends lost 9 bases at V and 5 bases at J; junction bases unmatched: 11. There are 15 residues in the CDR3. The CDR3 coding sequence is TGCGCCAGTCAGACAGGGGAAGTCCCGAATGAAAAACTGTTTTTT. The encoded protein is CASQTGEVPNEKLFF.

This clonotype was recorded only once. V usage is TRBV5-4 and J usage is TRBJ1-2; D remains ambiguous. The germline CDR1 and CDR2 sequences are SGHNT and YYREEE (reference sequence). The germline V and J ends were trimmed by 3 bases and 8 bases, with 11 bases remaining between them. The CDR3 sequence is 12 residues long. CDR3 sequence (DNA): TGTGCCAGCAGCTGGACCTCTGGGGGCTACACCTTC. Its translation: CASSWTSGGYTF.

This clonotype was seen repeatedly, ten times or more. V usage is TRBV5-6 and J usage is TRBJ2-7, with 7 bases lining up with TRBD1. J was trimmed by 5 bases and V by 1 base; bases with no gene match: 0. The CDR3 runs to 12 residues. Germline V lookup: CDR1 SGHDT, CDR2 YYEEEE. The CDR3 region is CASSLTGDEQYF. Written as DNA, the CDR3 is TGTGCCAGCAGCTTGACAGGGGACGAGCAGTACTTC.

This clonotype came up a few times. The V gene is TRBV28, the J gene TRBJ2-7; no clear D gene. CDR3 length equals 16 residues. Trimming removed 2 bases at V and 1 base at J, with 15 bases between. CDR1 is MDHEN and CDR2 is SYDVKM in the germline V gene. The CDR3 region is CASSLGFAAGSYEQYF. DNA for the CDR3: TGTGCCAGCAGTTTAGGGTTTGCGGCAGGATCCTACGAGCAGTACTTC.

A few counts support this clonotype. The CDR3 coding sequence is TGTGCCAGCACCGCCCCGCAGGGGAGCTCCTACAATGAGCAGTTCTTC. It specifies CASTAPQGSSYNEQFF. The chain is built from TRBV28 and TRBJ2-1, with D possibly matching TRBD1 (6 bases). The germline gives CDR1 MDHEN, CDR2 SYDVKM. This CDR3 is built from 16 residues. Trimming stripped 7 bases from V and 0 bases from J, with 16 bases between.

About this clonotype: At one of its ends the junction is not consistent with the germline gene, which may arise from a read error. The J gene is TRBJ1-2, the V gene TRBV5-1; no clear D gene. Germline V gene data show CDR1 as SGHRS and CDR2 as YFSETQ. The CDR3 totals 13 residues. CDR3 DNA sequence: TGCGCCAGCGGCTTGGGCCAGAACTATGGCTACACCTTC. It yields the protein CASGLGQNYGYTF.

The chain carries TRBV2 and TRBJ2-5; D is perhaps TRBD1 or TRBD2 (6 bases each). V was clipped by 6 bases and J by 9 bases, with 8 bases between them. From germline, CDR1 is SNHLY and CDR2 FYNNEI. The CDR3 extends over 10 amino acids. CDR3 loop: CASRGGPQYF. For the CDR3, the DNA is TGTGCCAGCAGGGGGGGCCCCCAGTACTTC.

This clonotype was recorded a few times. This rearrangement joins TRBV7-2 to TRBJ1-2; D ambiguous. CDR3 size: 15 residues. Per the germline V gene, CDR1 is SGHTA and CDR2 is FQGNSA. V lost 2 bases and J 4 bases, leaving 14 bases between the germline ends. The CDR3 DNA sequence: TGTGCCAGCAGCTTAACCTCGAGACATGGCTATGGCTACACCTTC. Its translation: CASSLTSRHGYGYTF.

The CDR3 reads CASSFGLREAEAFF. The CDR3 DNA sequence: TGTGCCAGCAGCTTTGGTCTCAGGGAGGCTGAAGCTTTCTTT. The chain couples TRBV7-9 to TRBJ1-1, with TRBD1 as a possible D gene (5 bases). The CDR3 loop spans 14 amino acids. Trimming left V 3 bases short and J 6 bases short, with 14 bases between. Germline CDR1 reads SEHNR; CDR2 reads FQNEAQ (reference sequence).

This clonotype was counted between two and nine times. This sequence joins TRBV7-3 and TRBJ2-1, with 11 bases that match TRBD2. The CDR3 spans 19 residues. The V and J ends lost 5 bases and 0 bases, in that order; junction bases with no gene match: 12. Germline CDR1 is SGHTA and CDR2 is FQGTGA. The CDR3 loop is CASSQTGLAESSSYNEQFF. Written as DNA, the CDR3 is TGTGCCAGCAGCCAAACGGGACTAGCGGAATCAAGCTCCTACAATGAGCAGTTCTTC.

Here the CDR3 reads CASSQDKTGDTEAFF. CDR3 coding DNA: TGTGCCAGCAGCCAAGATAAGACAGGGGACACTGAAGCTTTCTTT. V is TRBV4-2 and J is TRBJ1-1; 8 bases are shared with TRBD1. Germline V gene lookup returns CDR1 LGHNA and CDR2 YNFKEQ. The CDR3 totals 15 residues. J gave up 3 bases and V 0 bases, and 3 bases lay outside the gene matches.

This clonotype appeared a few times. The J gene is TRBJ2-1, the V gene TRBV7-8, with D perhaps TRBD2 (6 bases). This CDR3 has 13 residues. The germline gives CDR1 SGHVS, CDR2 FQNEAQ. The ends were cut back, 6 bases at V and 15 bases at J, with 21 bases in the middle. This chain's CDR3 is CASSRRFDGDSFF. CDR3 sequence (DNA): TGTGCCAGCAGTCGCCGGTTTGACGGGGACTCGTTCTTC.

V is TRBV6-5 and J is TRBJ2-1, with D maybe TRBD1 (6 bases). Germline-derived CDR1 and CDR2 are MNHEY and SVGAGI. The CDR3 has 14 amino acids. V was shortened by 2 bases and J by 6 bases, with 11 bases between the two germline ends. The CDR3 DNA follows: TGTGCCAGCAGTTACAGTGGACAGAGCAATGAGCAGTTCTTC. It yields the protein CASSYSGQSNEQFF.

The rearrangement joins TRBV21-1 to TRBJ1-1; the D call TRBD1 from the table was never checked on the DNA. TRBV21-1 is deemed a pseudogene. The CDR3 is made up of 14 amino acids. The CDR3 protein is CASSKDRVNTEAFF. The CDR3 DNA sequence: TGTGCCAGCAGCAAAGACAGGGTGAACACTGAAGCTTTCTTT.

This clonotype was detected a few times. V gene TRBV5-4 combines with J gene TRBJ1-4; 8 bases agree with TRBD1. V lost 6 bases, J lost 8 bases, and 9 bases stayed unmatched. The CDR3 consists of 14 residues. Per the germline V gene, CDR1 is SGHNT and CDR2 is YYREEE (reference sequence). CDR3 coding DNA: TGTGCCAGCAATATGGGACAGGCTCGAGAAAAACTGTTTTTT. It encodes CASNMGQAREKLFF.

This clonotype was detected a few times. The chain recombines TRBV7-2 with TRBJ2-1; D may be TRBD2 (6 bases). Germline V lookup: CDR1 SGHTA, CDR2 FQGNSA. V gave up 5 bases and J gave up 8 bases, with 13 bases separating them. The CDR3 length is 13 residues. This CDR3 reads CASSTLAGYEQFF. CDR3 nucleotides: TGTGCCAGCAGCACTCTGGCGGGGTATGAGCAGTTCTTC.